These 10 T cell receptor beta chains originate from one sample sequenced in a study of neurological immune-mediated disorders. One entry per CDR3 protein results from TCRdb running MiXCR on the 5' RACE reads. The sample consists of fewer than 75,000 distinct CDR3 sequences, around 3.1% of them appearing once. Sequencing was done on a sample of PBMCs. The receptors were gathered from a man aged 35 to 55 with multiple sclerosis.

This clonotype was counted many times. This sequence joins TRBV20-1 and TRBJ2-1; 8 nucleotides line up with TRBD2. In germline, CDR1 is DFQATT, CDR2 SNEGSKA (reference sequence). With V trimmed by 6 bases and J by 6 bases, 10 bases remained unmatched. This CDR3 is 14 amino acids long. Here the CDR3 DNA reads TGCAGTGCCCCCTCGGCGGGAGGACTCAATGAGCAGTTCTTC. This encodes CSAPSAGGLNEQFF.

This clonotype was seen many times. The chain recombines TRBV7-9 with TRBJ2-6; 9 nucleotides align to TRBD2. The germline V gene has CDR1 SEHNR and CDR2 FQNEAQ (reference sequence). Trimming at V came to 2 bases and at J to 0 bases, leaving 5 bases not matched to a gene. This CDR3 has 18 amino acids. The CDR3 loop reads CASSLQTSGYSGANVLTF. The CDR3 nucleotides are TGTGCCAGCAGCTTACAAACTAGCGGGTACTCTGGGGCCAACGTCCTGACTTTC. The entire variable domain, with the rest obtained from reference TRBV7-9 and TRBJ2-6, is as follows: DTGVSQNPRHKITKRGQNVTFRCDPISEHNRLYWYRQTLGQGPEFLTYFQNEAQLEKSRLLSDRFSAERPKGSFSTLEIQRTEQGDSAMYLCASSLQTSGYSGANVLTFGAGSRLTVL.

This clonotype has a count of ten or more. The J gene is TRBJ2-5, the V gene TRBV20-1; no reliable D call. The germline V gene encodes CDR1 DFQATT and CDR2 SNEGSKA (reference sequence). This CDR3 region has 11 residues. Trimming removed 6 bases at V and 4 bases at J, with 9 bases between. CDR3 nucleotides: TGCAGTGCCCCAACGGGAGAGACCCAGTACTTC. Translated, it gives CSAPTGETQYF.

This clonotype was picked up many times. The CDR3 nucleotides read TGTGCCAGCACAGCGCCCTCCTACAATGAGCAGTTCTTC. Protein: CASTAPSYNEQFF. The rearrangement links TRBV12-3 or TRBV12-4 to TRBJ2-1; the D is unclear. CDR3 length: 13 amino acids. Trimming removed 7 bases at V and 0 bases at J, with 7 bases between.

This clonotype was picked up a small number of times. Since a much larger clone is just one base distant, this may be a read error. CDR3 sequence (DNA): TGTGCCAGCAGTCATAAGAGACAGGGGGACTCCTACGAGCAGTACTTC. Protein: CASSHKRQGDSYEQYF. The chain is built from TRBV12-3 or TRBV12-4 and TRBJ2-7; 9 nucleotides agree with TRBD1. V gave up 5 bases and J gave up 0 bases; unmatched junction bases: 8. CDR3 length: 16 amino acids.

This clonotype has ten or more counts. The chain links TRBV5-1 to TRBJ2-3; D may correspond to TRBD1 or TRBD2 (7 bases each). Germline V CDR1 and CDR2: SGHRS, YFSETQ. V was pared by 3 bases and J by 2 bases, with 19 bases between. This CDR3 spans 17 amino acids. The CDR3 sequence: CASSSGGAPLSTDTQYF. DNA of the CDR3: TGCGCCAGCAGCTCAGGGGGGGCCCCCCTATCCACAGATACGCAGTATTTT.

This clonotype occurred many times. The chain uses TRBV18 and TRBJ1-2, with TRBD1 identical over 9 bases. J gave up 8 bases and V 3 bases, and 7 bases lay outside the gene matches. Per germline, CDR1 KGHSH and CDR2 LQKENI. CDR3 size: 14 residues. CDR3 protein: CASSPEGQGTGYTF. The CDR3 DNA is TGTGCCAGCTCACCGGAAGGACAGGGGACGGGCTACACCTTC.

This clonotype has a count of ten or more. V gene TRBV20-1 combines with J gene TRBJ2-7; the D is unclear. V was trimmed by 5 bases and J by 3 bases, leaving 17 bases between them. The CDR3 covers 14 residues. Per the germline V gene, CDR1 is DFQATT and CDR2 is SNEGSKA (reference sequence). DNA for the CDR3: TGCAGTGCTGCTCCCATTGACCGTAACTACGAGCAGTACTTC. This gives the protein CSAAPIDRNYEQYF.

There are many counts of this clonotype. The gene calls are TRBV7-9 and TRBJ1-2; D unresolved. CDR1 is SEHNR, CDR2 FQNEAQ, per germline (reference sequence). Trimming stripped 5 bases from V and 9 bases from J, with 10 bases between. The CDR3 consists of 11 residues. The CDR3 here is CASSGGLSYTF. The CDR3 DNA follows: TGTGCCAGCAGCGGAGGACTAAGCTACACCTTC. Combining the CDR3 with reference TRBV7-9 and TRBJ1-2 gives the whole variable domain DTGVSQNPRHKITKRGQNVTFRCDPISEHNRLYWYRQTLGQGPEFLTYFQNEAQLEKSRLLSDRFSAERPKGSFSTLEIQRTEQGDSAMYLCASSGGLSYTFGSGTRLTVV.

This clonotype ranks as medium-sized. This chain connects TRBV20-1 to TRBJ1-6; a weak D match, TRBD1 (5 bases). V was clipped by 3 bases and J by 7 bases, with 19 bases between them. Germline V gives CDR1 DFQATT, CDR2 SNEGSKA (reference sequence). The CDR3 is 16 amino acids. CDR3 sequence: CSARAGHSLKNSPLHF. CDR3 nucleotide sequence: TGCAGTGCTAGGGCTGGACACTCGTTGAAAAATTCACCCCTCCACTTT.